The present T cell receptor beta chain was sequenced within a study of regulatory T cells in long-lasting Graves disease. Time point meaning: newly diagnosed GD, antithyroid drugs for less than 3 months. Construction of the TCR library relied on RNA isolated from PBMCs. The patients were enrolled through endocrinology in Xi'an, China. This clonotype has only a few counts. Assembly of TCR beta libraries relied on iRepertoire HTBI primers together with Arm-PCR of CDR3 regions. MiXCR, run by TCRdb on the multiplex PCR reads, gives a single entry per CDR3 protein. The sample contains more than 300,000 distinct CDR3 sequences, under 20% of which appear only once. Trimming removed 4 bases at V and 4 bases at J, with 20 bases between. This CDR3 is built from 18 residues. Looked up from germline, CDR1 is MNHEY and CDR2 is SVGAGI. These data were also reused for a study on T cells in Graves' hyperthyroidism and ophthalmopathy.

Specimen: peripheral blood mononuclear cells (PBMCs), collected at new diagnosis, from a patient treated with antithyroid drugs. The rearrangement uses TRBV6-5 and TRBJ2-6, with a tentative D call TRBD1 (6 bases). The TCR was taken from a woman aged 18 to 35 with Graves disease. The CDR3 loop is CASSSRTGSVYGANVLTF. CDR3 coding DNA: TGTGCCAGCAGTTCAAGAACAGGGTCTGTGTACGGGGCCAACGTCCTGACTTTC.